Listed here is a single TCR beta chain. These data come from a study of blood T cell repertoires in COVID-19. Here immunoSEQ multiplex PCR was the method, and the copy in TCRdb shows in-frame clones only, minus some. The repertoire has around 80,000 clones, over 70% of them found once; the top ten carry approximately 12%. The trim removed 4 bases at V and 8 bases at J, leaving 10 bases unmatched. CDR3 length: 15 residues. The germline gives CDR1 SGHDT, CDR2 YYEEEE. The sequence was obtained from a man at least 80 years old with acute or convalescent COVID-19. The material sequenced was peripheral blood. This chain links TRBV5-6 with TRBJ1-5, with TRBD1 matching 9 bases. The DNA of the CDR3 is TGTGCCAGCAGCATCAGGGGGGACAGGGAGAAGCCCCAGCATTTT. This encodes CASSIRGDREKPQHF.